These 5 T cell receptor beta chains were sequenced from one sample in a study of T cells in Graves' hyperthyroidism and ophthalmopathy (dated by TCRdb to the late 2010s). Libraries were prepared through multiplex PCR. The instrument was an Illumina HiSeq 2000. TCR beta CDR3 regions were amplified from RNA transcripts. For the first round of RT-PCR on the TCR CDR3, the HTBI primer set was used together with the Qiagen OneStep RT-PCR kit. TCRdb itself trimmed the public reads at Q25 with fastp, ran MiXCR and retained productive beta chains. CDR3 protein sequences are deduplicated, and each keeps its most common genes and DNA. This sample comprises 200,000 to 250,000 distinct CDR3 sequences, roughly 15% of them detected only once. The top ten constitute more than 25% of the sample. Sample: blood. These receptor sequences come from a woman under 30 with Graves' ophthalmopathy.

This clonotype was recorded many times. V usage is TRBV15 and J usage is TRBJ2-1, with a tentative D call TRBD1 (6 bases). Germline V CDR1 and CDR2: LNHNV, YYDKDF (reference sequence). The V gene lost 0 bases and the J gene lost 3 bases, with 12 bases spanning the gap. The length of the CDR3 is 16 residues. DNA of the CDR3: TGTGCCACCAGCAGAGATGCGAGGGGGTACTACAATGAGCAGTTCTTC. Amino acid sequence: CATSRDARGYYNEQFF.

The chain joins TRBV13 to TRBJ2-7; D gene unclear. Trimming pared 6 bases from V and 2 bases from J, leaving 11 bases between. Per germline, CDR1 PRHDT and CDR2 FYEKMQ (reference sequence). The CDR3 runs 13 residues. The CDR3 nucleotides are TGTGCCAGCAGTCCGATCGAGGCCTACGAGCAGTACTTC. Translated: CASSPIEAYEQYF.

This clonotype appeared many times. The V and J genes are TRBV20-1 and TRBJ1-1, with TRBD1 matching 10 bases. This CDR3 has 15 residues. V was clipped by 3 bases and J by 3 bases; unmatched bases: 7. Germline V gene sequence: CDR1 DFQATT, CDR2 SNEGSKA (reference sequence). The CDR3, as DNA: TGCAGTGCTAGGGGGGACAGGGGACGCGACACTGAAGCTTTCTTT. This translates into CSARGDRGRDTEAFF.

This clonotype occurred many times. This sequence joins TRBV30 and TRBJ2-2; perhaps TRBD1 as D (6 bases). With 2 bases removed from V and 0 bases from J, the gap between germline ends came to 19 bases. Germline assignment: CDR1 GTSNPN and CDR2 SVGIG (reference sequence). CDR3 length: 18 amino acids. CDR3 nucleotide sequence: TGTGCCTGGAGTAAACCTTCCTTTCGGGACACGAACACCGGGGAGCTGTTTTTT. It yields the protein CAWSKPSFRDTNTGELFF. Together with reference TRBV30 and TRBJ2-2, the CDR3 gives the full variable domain: SQTIHQWPATLVQPVGSPLSLECTVEGTSNPNLYWYRQAAGRGLQLLFYSVGIGQISSEVPQNLSASRPQDRQFILSSKKLLLSDSGFYLCAWSKPSFRDTNTGELFFGEGSRLTVL.

The chain is built from TRBV6-5 and TRBJ1-3, with D possibly TRBD1 on 5 matching bases. The V gene's germline CDR1 is MNHEY and CDR2 SVGAGI. Trimming left V 4 bases short and J 0 bases short, with 13 bases between. The CDR3 extends over 16 amino acids. CDR3 amino acids: CASSLYGASSGNTIYF. CDR3 sequence (DNA): TGTGCCAGCAGTTTATACGGGGCCAGCTCTGGAAACACCATATATTTT.